One T cell receptor beta chain is described in this entry. The antigen remains undetermined. Triplicate sorts, approximately 290,000 cells apiece, were made for each CD8+ T cell subset. The naive CD8+ gate required CD45RO-CCR7+CD27+CD95- phenotype. From germline, CDR1 is MDHEN and CDR2 SYDVKM. The CDR3 is 16 residues long. The source of the sample is a study of CXCR3-negative and CXCR3-positive naive CD8 T cells. Overall study findings and caveats: In both naive subsets diversity was comparably high, whereas memory CD8+ cells showed much lower diversity. Fresh PBMCs went into most assays, and CXCR3 expression partly declined after cryopreservation.

UMI labels and 5' RACE were used to prepare the TRB cDNA libraries. TCRdb reprocessed the 5' RACE reads and keeps a single row for each CDR3 protein, giving no DNA. This listing includes under 85,000 distinct CDR3 sequences. The TCR was taken from a human donor in good health. Some clones in this sample may be carry-over from other donors' samples. J is TRBJ2-3 and V is TRBV28; with no DNA, the TCRdb D assignment of TRBD1 cannot be verified. The sequenced sample was naive CXCR3- CD8+ T cells from blood. The subset here: CD45RO-CCR7+CD27+CD95- naive CD8+ T cells lacking CXCR3 (TNR3-). CDR3 residues: CASSFATGWSTDTQYF. Using reference TRBV28 and TRBJ2-3 for the parts outside the CDR3, the full variable domain is DVKVTQSSRYLVKRTGEKVFLECVQDMDHENMFWYRQDPGLGLRLIYFSYDVKMKEKGDIPEGYSVSREKKERFSLILESASTNQTSMYLCASSFATGWSTDTQYFGPGTRLTVL.